This T cell receptor beta chain was recovered during a study of T cells in Graves' hyperthyroidism and ophthalmopathy. Study-wide context: Once the initial diagnosis was made, peripheral blood was obtained before any treatment.

This clonotype was found many times. Its cognate antigen is unknown. V shed 4 bases and J 6 bases; nucleotides not matched to a gene: 18. The CDR3 loop spans 17 amino acids. Germline assignment: CDR1 DFQATT and CDR2 SNEGSKA (reference sequence). TCR beta CDR3 regions were amplified from RNA. TCR CDR3 underwent first-round RT-PCR with the HTBI primer set. MiXCR, run by TCRdb on the multiplex PCR reads, gives a single entry per CDR3 protein. The sample includes some 500,000 distinct CDR3 sequences, about 24% of them seen just once. Points from the study as a whole: A 13 V-J signature model discriminated ophthalmopathy versus stable hyperthyroidism.

The rearrangement joins TRBV20-1 to TRBJ1-3, with 7 bases fitting TRBD1. What was sequenced was blood. The sequence was collected from a young woman with Graves' ophthalmopathy. CDR3 sequence reads: CSATHSHDRAGANTIYF. DNA of the CDR3: TGCAGTGCTACCCACTCCCACGACAGGGCAGGCGCAAACACCATATATTTT.